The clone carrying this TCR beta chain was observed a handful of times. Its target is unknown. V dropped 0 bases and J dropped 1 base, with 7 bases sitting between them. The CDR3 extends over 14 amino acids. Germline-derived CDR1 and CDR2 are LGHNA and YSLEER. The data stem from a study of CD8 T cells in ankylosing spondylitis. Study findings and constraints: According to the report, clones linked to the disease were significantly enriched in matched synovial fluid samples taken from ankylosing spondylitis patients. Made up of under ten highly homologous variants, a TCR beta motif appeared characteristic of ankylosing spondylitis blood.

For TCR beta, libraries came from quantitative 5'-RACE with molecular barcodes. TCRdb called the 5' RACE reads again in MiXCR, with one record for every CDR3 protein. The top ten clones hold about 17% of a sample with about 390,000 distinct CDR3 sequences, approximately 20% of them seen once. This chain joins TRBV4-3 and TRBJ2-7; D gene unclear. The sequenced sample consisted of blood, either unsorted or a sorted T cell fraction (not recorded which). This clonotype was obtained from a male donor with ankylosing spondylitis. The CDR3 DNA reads TGCGCCAGCAGCCAAGATCAGTTTTCCTACGAGCAGTACTTC. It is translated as CASSQDQFSYEQYF.